This T cell receptor (beta chain) was sequenced during a study of identical twins. Findings and caveats of the study: The more abundant beta clonotypes in cord blood had fewer insertions, and memory repertoires did not show this. A cross-sectional statistical analysis, not follow-up of the same donors, supported the conclusions. Out-of-frame alpha sequences common to twins exhibited a surplus of low generation probability.

This clonotype was observed a handful of times. What it binds is not known. MiXCR was run by TCRdb on the 5' RACE reads, yielding one entry per CDR3 protein. The sample lists around 250,000 distinct CDR3 sequences; about 12% were seen once. V gave up 6 bases and J gave up 10 bases; unmatched junction bases: 9. The CDR3 totals 14 residues. Looked up from germline, CDR1 is SEHNR and CDR2 is FQNEAQ (reference sequence). In addition, the sample was reused for a study of yellow fever vaccine responses in identical twins.

The specimen was memory (CD45RO+) T cells sorted from blood. The clonotype originates from a woman between 18 and 29 years old in good health. The genes are TRBV7-9 and TRBJ1-4, with 9 bases aligning to TRBD1. The CDR3: CASSPPGQGGKLFF. CDR3 nucleotides: TGTGCCAGCAGTCCACCGGGACAGGGAGGAAAACTGTTTTTT. Full variable domain (rest looked up from reference TRBV7-9 and TRBJ1-4): DTGVSQNPRHKITKRGQNVTFRCDPISEHNRLYWYRQTLGQGPEFLTYFQNEAQLEKSRLLSDRFSAERPKGSFSTLEIQRTEQGDSAMYLCASSPPGQGGKLFFGSGTQLSVL.